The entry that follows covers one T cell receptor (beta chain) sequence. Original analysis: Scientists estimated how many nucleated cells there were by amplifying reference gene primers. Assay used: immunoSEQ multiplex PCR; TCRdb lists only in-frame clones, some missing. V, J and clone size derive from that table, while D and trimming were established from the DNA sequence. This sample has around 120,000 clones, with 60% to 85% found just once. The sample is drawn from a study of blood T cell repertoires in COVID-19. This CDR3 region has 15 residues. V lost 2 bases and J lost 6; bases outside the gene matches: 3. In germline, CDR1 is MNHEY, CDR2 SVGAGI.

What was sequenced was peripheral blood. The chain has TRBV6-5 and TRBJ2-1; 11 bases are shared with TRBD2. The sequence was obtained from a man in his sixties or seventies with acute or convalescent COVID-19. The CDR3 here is CASSYGSGGANEQFF. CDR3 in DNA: TGTGCCAGCAGTTACGGTAGCGGGGGGGCCAATGAGCAGTTCTTC.